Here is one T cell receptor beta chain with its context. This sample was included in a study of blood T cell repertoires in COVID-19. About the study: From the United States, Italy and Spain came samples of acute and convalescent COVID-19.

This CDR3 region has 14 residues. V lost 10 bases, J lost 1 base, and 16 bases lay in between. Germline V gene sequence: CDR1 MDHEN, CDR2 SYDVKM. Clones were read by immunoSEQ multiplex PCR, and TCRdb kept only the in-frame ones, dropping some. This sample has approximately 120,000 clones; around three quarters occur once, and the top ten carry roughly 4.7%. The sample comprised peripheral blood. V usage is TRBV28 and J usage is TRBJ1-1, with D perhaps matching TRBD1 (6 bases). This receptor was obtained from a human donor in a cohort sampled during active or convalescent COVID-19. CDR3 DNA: TGTGCCACCAAACAGGGAAATGCGAACACTGAAGCTTTCTTT. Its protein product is CATKQGNANTEAFF.